This TCR beta chain was sequenced during a study of shared clonotypes between healthy human individuals. General study points: There were few donors, and this limited the genetic and exposure-history diversity represented.

Assay: immunoSEQ multiplex PCR; the TCRdb copy retains only in-frame clones and omits some. The sample holds 450,000 to 500,000 clones, approximately 84% seen once. This clone appeared a few times. The target antigen is unknown. CDR1 MNHEY and CDR2 SMNVEV come from the germline V gene (reference sequence). The CDR3 contains 15 residues. With 5 bases removed from V and 4 bases from J, the gap between germline ends came to 15 bases. Genomic DNA, for the unsorted samples, came from tens of millions of PBMCs. The source is a woman in her 40s in good health. Some clones in this sample may be carry-over from other donors' samples. The chain links TRBV27 to TRBJ2-1; D possibly corresponds to TRBD2 (6 bases). The source material was PBMCs. CDR3 bases: TGTGCCAGCAGTGCCCCCTTAGCGGATTACAATGAGCAGTTCTTC. Encoded protein: CASSAPLADYNEQFF.